This T cell receptor beta chain came from a study of T cells after yellow fever vaccination. This clonotype was seen at least ten times. Its antigen is undetermined. Template switching with 5'RACE generated the TCR cDNA and added a universal primer site and UMIs. Each CDR3 protein is one row after TCRdb ran MiXCR on the 5' RACE reads. The sample yields some 250,000 distinct CDR3 sequences, approximately 3.5% seen once. Per germline, CDR1 SEHNR and CDR2 FQNEAQ (reference sequence). V trimming: 0 bases; J trimming: 4 bases; junction bases outside the gene matches: 1. The CDR3 consists of 15 residues. Regarding the study as a whole: Most primary-vaccination clones reappeared after the booster (about 96% CD4, about 88% CD8).

Sequences were derived from PBMCs, sampled 15 days after the yellow fever booster vaccination. This rearrangement joins TRBV7-9 to TRBJ2-1; 9 bases map to TRBD2. The receptor's source is a man between 18 and 35 years old who received the YFV17D yellow fever vaccine. The CDR3 region is CASSLALAGYNEQFF. In nucleotides, the CDR3 is TGTGCCAGCAGCTTAGCACTAGCGGGTTACAATGAGCAGTTCTTC.